What follows are 8 T cell receptor beta chains derived from one specimen sequenced in a study of cytomegalovirus exposure and HLA in healthy donors. With 60 Vbeta and 13 Jbeta primers, the PCR was carried out. The assay was immunoSEQ multiplex PCR, and TCRdb's table has in-frame clones only and misses some. Of about 120,000 clones in the sample, approximately 80% are singletons; the top ten hold roughly 5.2%. Specimen: PBMCs. Receptors were obtained from a man aged 18 to 30 in good health and CMV-seropositive.

This chain joins TRBV7-2 and TRBJ1-5; maybe TRBD1 (6 bases). Germline V CDR1 and CDR2: SGHTA, FQGNSA. This CDR3 is built from 17 residues. V was trimmed by 5 bases and J by 2 bases, leaving 19 bases between them. The CDR3: CASSPGQLAHGNQPQHF. CDR3 DNA sequence: TGTGCCAGCAGCCCAGGACAGCTGGCTCATGGCAATCAGCCCCAGCATTTT. Full variable domain (rest looked up from reference TRBV7-2 and TRBJ1-5): GAGVSQSPSNKVTEKGKDVELRCDPISGHTALYWYRQSLGQGLEFLIYFQGNSAPDKSGLPSDRFSAERTGGSVSTLTIQRTQQEDSAVYLCASSPGQLAHGNQPQHFGDGTRLSIL.

The chain has TRBV4-1 and TRBJ1-1; TRBD1 matches 7 bases. This CDR3 is 17 amino acids long. CDR1 is MGHRA and CDR2 is YSYEKL in the germline V gene. J was trimmed by 4 bases and V by 3 bases; bases with no gene match: 14. The CDR3 spells CASSQPTRQGRGTEAFF. DNA of the CDR3: TGCGCCAGCAGCCAGCCAACTCGACAGGGCCGGGGCACTGAAGCTTTCTTT.

The chain uses TRBV5-6 and TRBJ2-5, with D possibly matching TRBD1 (5 bases). Germline CDR1 SGHDT, CDR2 YYEEEE. The CDR3 loop spans 14 amino acids. Deletions cut 4 bases from V and 5 bases from J, with 15 bases between. The CDR3 bases are TGTGCCAGCAGCATTACGCAGGGTTGGGAGACCCAGTACTTC. This gives the protein CASSITQGWETQYF.

The V call is TRBV5-1, the J call TRBJ2-7, with D unresolved. The germline V and J ends were trimmed by 4 bases and 3 bases, with 14 bases remaining between them. The V gene's germline CDR1 is SGHRS and CDR2 YFSETQ. The CDR3 is 14 amino acids. CDR3 protein: CASSVEGVYYEQYF. CDR3 bases: TGCGCCAGCAGCGTAGAAGGAGTCTACTACGAGCAGTACTTC.

The chain employs TRBV6-5 and TRBJ1-1, with D maybe TRBD1 (5 bases). Germline CDR1 reads MNHEY; CDR2 reads SVGAGI. The CDR3 has 11 amino acids. V was trimmed by 8 bases and J by 7 bases, leaving 11 bases between them. The CDR3 reads CASASGGEAFF. DNA of the CDR3: TGTGCCAGCGCTTCGGGGGGTGAAGCTTTCTTT.

This clone was observed once. The chain uses TRBV5-4 and TRBJ2-5; 8 bases line up with TRBD1. Germline values: CDR1 SGHNT, CDR2 YYREEE (reference sequence). This CDR3 is built from 14 residues. V gave up 4 bases and J gave up 3 bases; unmatched junction bases: 5. The CDR3 sequence: CASSTEQGEETQYF. The CDR3 nucleotides are TGTGCCAGCAGCACCGAACAGGGGGAAGAGACCCAGTACTTC.

The rearrangement links TRBV5-1 to TRBJ1-2; maybe TRBD1 (5 bases). The CDR3 consists of 15 residues. Germline values: CDR1 SGHRS, CDR2 YFSETQ. Deletions cut 0 bases from V and 4 bases from J, with 13 bases between. This CDR3 reads CASSLVGGPFYGYTF. The CDR3 region has the DNA TGCGCCAGCAGCTTGGTGGGGGGACCTTTCTATGGCTACACCTTC.

The chain uses TRBV6-5 and TRBJ2-7; the D gene is possibly TRBD1 (7 bases). CDR3 size: 14 residues. Looked up from germline, CDR1 is MNHEY and CDR2 is SVGAGI. V lost 6 bases and J 4 bases, leaving 16 bases between the germline ends. CDR3 bases: TGTGCCAGCAGCCTGGAGGGGGCGTTATACGAGCAGTACTTC. Encoded protein: CASSLEGALYEQYF.